This entry lists 8 T cell receptor beta chains sequenced from one sample in a study of blood T cells in healthy people across ages. With a J-beta primer mix and a sample-barcoded 5' primer, a second PCR ran 7 to 11 cycles. MiXCR was run by TCRdb on the 5' RACE reads, yielding one entry per CDR3 protein. The table shows approximately 800,000 distinct CDR3 sequences, with around 25% occurring only once. These data also featured in a second study, about T cells of mothers and their children.

The sample taken for sequencing was blood. These receptors were taken from a boy aged 5 to 17 in good health.

CDR3 bases: TGCAGTGCTACTGGGGGTAACGACGGGGAGCTGTTTTTT. It yields the protein CSATGGNDGELFF. The rearrangement links TRBV20-1 to TRBJ2-2, with D perhaps matching TRBD1 or TRBD2 (5 bases each). The V end was cut by 4 bases, the J end by 7 bases, with 13 bases between. The CDR3 contains 13 residues. Germline loops: CDR1 DFQATT, CDR2 SNEGSKA (reference sequence).

The table lists this clonotype with a few counts. This chain uses TRBV5-5 with TRBJ2-1, with D possibly TRBD1 on 6 matching bases. CDR3 length: 13 amino acids. Trimming removed 6 bases from V and 3 bases from J, with 10 bases in between. CDR1 SGHKS and CDR2 YYEKEE come from the germline V gene (reference sequence). The CDR3 DNA sequence: TGTGCCAGCAAGGACAGATACTACAATGAGCAGTTCTTC. It specifies CASKDRYYNEQFF.

The sample holds a few counts of this clonotype. The chain employs TRBV3-1 and TRBJ2-7; D gene ambiguous. This CDR3 is 14 amino acids long. Trimming cost V 1 base and J 3 bases, with 10 bases left between them. Germline-derived CDR1 and CDR2 are LGHDT and YNNKEL (reference sequence). The CDR3 region has the DNA TGTGCCAGCAGCCAAGGGCTGACCATCTACGAGCAGTACTTC. Translating it yields CASSQGLTIYEQYF.

V is TRBV11-2 and J is TRBJ2-3; D perhaps matches TRBD1 (5 bases). From germline, CDR1 is SGHAT and CDR2 FQNNGV. This CDR3 is 15 amino acids long. V was pared by 5 bases and J by 2 bases, with 14 bases between. In nucleotides, the CDR3 is TGTGCCAGCAGCCGAAGAGACAGTTCCACAGATACGCAGTATTTT. Protein sequence: CASSRRDSSTDTQYF.

This clonotype has only a few counts. The gene calls are TRBV7-9 and TRBJ2-5; D possibly corresponds to TRBD2 (6 bases). The germline V gene encodes CDR1 SEHNR and CDR2 FQNEAQ (reference sequence). CDR3 length: 14 amino acids. V dropped 1 base and J dropped 4 bases, with 10 bases sitting between them. Here the CDR3 reads CASSLELAVETQYF. CDR3 bases: TGTGCCAGCAGCTTAGAACTAGCTGTAGAGACCCAGTACTTC.

This clonotype came up a few times. The chain couples TRBV20-1 to TRBJ2-7; 7 bases map to TRBD2. The germline V gene encodes CDR1 DFQATT and CDR2 SNEGSKA (reference sequence). The V segment lost 5 bases and the J segment 2 bases; nucleotides outside the gene matches: 12. This CDR3 is 15 amino acids long. In DNA, the CDR3 is TGCAGTGCTCTGAGGGACGGCGGGAGAACCTACGAGCAGTACTTC. This translates into CSALRDGGRTYEQYF.

This clonotype was counted between two and nine times. This chain connects TRBV12-3 or TRBV12-4 to TRBJ2-1; 10 bases agree with TRBD2. CDR3 length: 14 residues. V shed 6 bases and J 6 bases; nucleotides not matched to a gene: 5. The CDR3 here is CASSPGLAFNEQFF. As DNA, the CDR3 is TGTGCCAGCAGCCCGGGACTAGCGTTCAATGAGCAGTTCTTC.

The chain uses TRBV4-3 and TRBJ2-3, with 12 bases fitting TRBD2. After removal of 0 bases from V and 4 bases from J, the junction contained 5 bases not matched to a gene. Germline CDR1 reads LGHNA; CDR2 reads YSLEER. CDR3 length: 17 amino acids. Written as DNA, the CDR3 is TGCGCCAGCAGCCAAGACGTACTAGCGGGGGGCGCAGATACGCAGTATTTT. Translating gives CASSQDVLAGGADTQYF.